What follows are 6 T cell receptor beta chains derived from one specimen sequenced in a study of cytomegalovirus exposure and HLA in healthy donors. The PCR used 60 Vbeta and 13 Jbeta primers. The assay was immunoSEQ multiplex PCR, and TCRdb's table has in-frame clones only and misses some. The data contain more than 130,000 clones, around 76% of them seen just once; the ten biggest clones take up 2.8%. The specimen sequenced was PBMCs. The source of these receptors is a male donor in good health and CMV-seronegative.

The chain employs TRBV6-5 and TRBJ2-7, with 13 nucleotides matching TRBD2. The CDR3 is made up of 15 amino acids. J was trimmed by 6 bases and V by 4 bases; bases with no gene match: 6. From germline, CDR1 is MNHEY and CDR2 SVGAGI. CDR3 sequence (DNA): TGTGCCAGCAGTTCAGGACTAGCGGGAGTGGGCGAGCAGTACTTC. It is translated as CASSSGLAGVGEQYF.

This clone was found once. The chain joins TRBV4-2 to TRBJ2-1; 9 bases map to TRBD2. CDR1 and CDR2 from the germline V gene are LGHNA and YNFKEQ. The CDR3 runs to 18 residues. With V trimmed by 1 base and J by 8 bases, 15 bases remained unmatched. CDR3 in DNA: TGTGCCAGCAGCCAAGGCCAGAATCAAGCGGGGGGAACCGATGAGCAGTTCTTC. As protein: CASSQGQNQAGGTDEQFF.

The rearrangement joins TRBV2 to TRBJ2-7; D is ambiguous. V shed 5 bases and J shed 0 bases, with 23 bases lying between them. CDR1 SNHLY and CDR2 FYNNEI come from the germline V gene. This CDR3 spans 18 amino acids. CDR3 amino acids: CASSYGQRVLLSSYEQYF. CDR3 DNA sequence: TGTGCCAGCAGTTACGGTCAACGGGTCCTCTTAAGCTCCTACGAGCAGTACTTC.

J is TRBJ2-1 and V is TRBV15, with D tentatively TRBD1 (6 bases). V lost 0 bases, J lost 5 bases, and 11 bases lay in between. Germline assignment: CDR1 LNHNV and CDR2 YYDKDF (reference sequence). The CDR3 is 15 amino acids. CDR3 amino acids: CATSRDDRTDNEQFF. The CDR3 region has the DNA TGTGCCACCAGCAGAGATGACCGGACAGACAATGAGCAGTTCTTC. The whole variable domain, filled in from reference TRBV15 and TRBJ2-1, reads DAMVIQNPRYQVTQFGKPVTLSCSQTLNHNVMYWYQQKSSQAPKLLFHYYDKDFNNEADTPDNFQSRRPNTSFCFLDIRSPGLGDTAMYLCATSRDDRTDNEQFFGPGTRLTVL.

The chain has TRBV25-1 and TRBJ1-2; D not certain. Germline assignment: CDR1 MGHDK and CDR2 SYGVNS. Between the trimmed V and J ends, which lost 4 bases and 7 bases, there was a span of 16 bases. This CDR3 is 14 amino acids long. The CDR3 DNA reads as TGTGCCAGCAGTGTATTTGGGGTCGAGGGTGGCTACACCTTC. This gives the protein CASSVFGVEGGYTF.

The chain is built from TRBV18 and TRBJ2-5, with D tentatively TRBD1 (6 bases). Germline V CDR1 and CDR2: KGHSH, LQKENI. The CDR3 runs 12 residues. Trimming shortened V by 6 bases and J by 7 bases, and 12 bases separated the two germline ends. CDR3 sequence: CASSRGSGTQYF. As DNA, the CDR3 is TGTGCCAGCTCCAGGGGTTCGGGGACCCAGTACTTC.